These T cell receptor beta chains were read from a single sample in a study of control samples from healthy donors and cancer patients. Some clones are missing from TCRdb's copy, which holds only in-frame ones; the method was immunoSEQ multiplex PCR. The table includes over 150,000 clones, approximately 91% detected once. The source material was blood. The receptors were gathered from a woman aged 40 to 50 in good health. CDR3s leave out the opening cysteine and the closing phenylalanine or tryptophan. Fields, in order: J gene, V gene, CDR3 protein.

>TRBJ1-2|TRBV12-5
ASGLGEGAFGYT
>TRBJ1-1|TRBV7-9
ASSWVQIRGLDTEAF
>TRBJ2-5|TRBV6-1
ASSEAWGRGYQETQY
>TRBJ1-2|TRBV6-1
ASSEREGYGYT
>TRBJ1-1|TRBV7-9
ASSLESSEAF
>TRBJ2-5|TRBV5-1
ASSLVPSGGGVETQY
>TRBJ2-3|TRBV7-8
ASSLVAGGRTDTQY
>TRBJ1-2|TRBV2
ASSELRNKIYGYT
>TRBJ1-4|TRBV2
ASSPPGQGGEKLF
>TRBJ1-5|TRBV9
ASSVGTHNQPQH
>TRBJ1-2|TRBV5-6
ASSLGSIESYGYT
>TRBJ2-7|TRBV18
ASSPTTGPYEQY
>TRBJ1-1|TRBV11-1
ASSYDRSSEAF
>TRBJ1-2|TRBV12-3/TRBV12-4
ASSFGQAYGYT
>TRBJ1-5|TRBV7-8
ASSLGLFRGRSDQPQH
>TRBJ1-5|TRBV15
ATSTQGGQPQH
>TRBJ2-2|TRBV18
ASSPNRAAGELF
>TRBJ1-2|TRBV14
ASTRGGYGYT
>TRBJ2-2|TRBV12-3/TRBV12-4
ASSLGAGELF
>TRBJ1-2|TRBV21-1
ASSARDRTNYGYT
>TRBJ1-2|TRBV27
ASSLTGTVGGYT
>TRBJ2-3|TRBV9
ASSAGTSGGRGGTDTQY